This record concerns one T cell receptor (beta chain) sequence. The CDR3 loop spans 12 amino acids. Per the germline V gene, CDR1 is SEHNR and CDR2 is FQNEAQ (reference sequence). This record belongs to a study of blood T cell repertoires in COVID-19. Study in general: COVID-19 samples from acute and convalescent phases originated in the United States, Italy and Spain. Sample material is recorded as cDNA or gDNA derived from T cells, B-cell-depleted T cells, or PBMCs.

The assay was immunoSEQ multiplex PCR, and TCRdb's table has in-frame clones only and misses some. The sample lists 57,000 or so clones; around 85% were seen once. Sequenced material: peripheral blood. This TCR was recovered from a man aged 65 to 85 with acute or convalescent COVID-19. The chain combines TRBV7-9 with TRBJ2-7; D is possibly TRBD1 (6 bases). The CDR3 nucleotides are TGTGCACTGGAGCAGGGGCCCTACGAGCAGTACTTC. Translating gives CALEQGPYEQYF.